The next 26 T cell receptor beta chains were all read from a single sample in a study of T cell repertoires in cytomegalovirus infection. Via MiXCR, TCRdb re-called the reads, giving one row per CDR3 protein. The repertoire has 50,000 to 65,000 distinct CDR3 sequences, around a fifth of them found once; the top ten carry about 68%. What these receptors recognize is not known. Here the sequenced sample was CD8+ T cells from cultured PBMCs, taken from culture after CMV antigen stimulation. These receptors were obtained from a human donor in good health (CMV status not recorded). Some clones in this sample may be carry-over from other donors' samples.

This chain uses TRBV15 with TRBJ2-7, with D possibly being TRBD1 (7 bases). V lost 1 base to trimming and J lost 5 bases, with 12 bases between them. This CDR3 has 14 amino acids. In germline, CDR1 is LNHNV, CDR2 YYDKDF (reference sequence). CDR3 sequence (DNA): TGTGCCACCAGCAGAGTCAGGGGGGTCGACGAGCAGTACTTC. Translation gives CATSRVRGVDEQYF.

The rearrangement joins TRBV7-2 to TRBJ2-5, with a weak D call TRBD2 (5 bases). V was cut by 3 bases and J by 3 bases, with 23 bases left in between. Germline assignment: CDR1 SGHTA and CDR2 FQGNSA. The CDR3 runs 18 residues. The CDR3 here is CASSFPGWALDLKETQYF. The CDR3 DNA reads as TGTGCCAGCAGCTTTCCGGGATGGGCCTTGGACTTAAAAGAGACCCAGTACTTC.

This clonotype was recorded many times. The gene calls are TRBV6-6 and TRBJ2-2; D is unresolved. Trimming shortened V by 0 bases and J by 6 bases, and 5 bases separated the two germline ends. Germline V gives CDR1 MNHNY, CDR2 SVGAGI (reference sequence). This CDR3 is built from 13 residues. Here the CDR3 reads CASSYSLAGELFF. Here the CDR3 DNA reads TGTGCCAGCAGTTACTCGTTAGCCGGGGAGCTGTTTTTT.

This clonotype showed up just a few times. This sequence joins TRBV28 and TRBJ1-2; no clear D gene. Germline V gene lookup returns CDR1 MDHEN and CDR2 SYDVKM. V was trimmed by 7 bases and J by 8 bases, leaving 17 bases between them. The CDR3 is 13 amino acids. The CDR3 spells CASTVNQVYGYTF. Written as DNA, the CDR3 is TGTGCCAGCACCGTCAATCAGGTGTACGGCTACACCTTC.

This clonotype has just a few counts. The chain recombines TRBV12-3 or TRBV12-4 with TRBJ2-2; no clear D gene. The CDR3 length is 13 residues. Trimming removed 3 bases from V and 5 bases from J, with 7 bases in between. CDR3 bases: TGTGCCAGCAGTTTGGGATCTACCGGGGAGCTGTTTTTT. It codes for CASSLGSTGELFF.

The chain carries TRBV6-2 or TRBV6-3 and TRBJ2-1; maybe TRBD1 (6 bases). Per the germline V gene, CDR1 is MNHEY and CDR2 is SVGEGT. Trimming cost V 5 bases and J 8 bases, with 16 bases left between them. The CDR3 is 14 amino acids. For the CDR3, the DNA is TGTGCCAGCAGTGACGGGCCCGCAGGGGATGAGCAGTTCTTC. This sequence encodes CASSDGPAGDEQFF.

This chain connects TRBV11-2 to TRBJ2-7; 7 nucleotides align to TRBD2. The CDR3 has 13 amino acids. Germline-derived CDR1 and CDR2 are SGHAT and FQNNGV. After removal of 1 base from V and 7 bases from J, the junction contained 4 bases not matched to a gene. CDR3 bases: TGTGCCAGCAGCTTAGGTGCGGGAGAAGAGCAGTACTTC. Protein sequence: CASSLGAGEEQYF. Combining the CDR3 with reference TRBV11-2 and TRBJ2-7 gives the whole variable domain EAGVAQSPRYKIIEKRQSVAFWCNPISGHATLYWYQQILGQGPKLLIQFQNNGVVDDSQLPKDRFSAERLKGVDSTLKIQPAKLEDSAVYLCASSLGAGEEQYFGPGTRLTVT.

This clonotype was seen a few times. The DNA for the CDR3 is TGTGCCAGCAGTTTACGAATTTCAGGGATATCGAACACCGGGGAGCTGTTTTTT. Its translation: CASSLRISGISNTGELFF. The chain joins TRBV28 to TRBJ2-2, with a weak D call TRBD1 (5 bases). Germline V gene lookup returns CDR1 MDHEN and CDR2 SYDVKM. With 2 bases removed from V and 0 bases from J, the gap between germline ends came to 16 bases. CDR3 size: 18 residues.

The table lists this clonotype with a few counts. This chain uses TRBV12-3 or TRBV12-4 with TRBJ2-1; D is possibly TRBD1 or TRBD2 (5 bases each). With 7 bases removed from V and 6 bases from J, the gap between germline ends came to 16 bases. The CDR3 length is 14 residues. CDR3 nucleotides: TGTGCCAGCAACGGGGCGGCCACCGGCAATGAGCAGTTCTTC. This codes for CASNGAATGNEQFF.

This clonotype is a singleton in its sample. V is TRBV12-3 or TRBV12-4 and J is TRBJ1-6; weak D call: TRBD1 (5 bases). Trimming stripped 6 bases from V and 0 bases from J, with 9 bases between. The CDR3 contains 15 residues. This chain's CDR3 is CASRPGSSYNSPLHF. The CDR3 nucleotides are TGTGCCAGCAGGCCAGGGAGCTCCTATAATTCACCCCTCCACTTT.

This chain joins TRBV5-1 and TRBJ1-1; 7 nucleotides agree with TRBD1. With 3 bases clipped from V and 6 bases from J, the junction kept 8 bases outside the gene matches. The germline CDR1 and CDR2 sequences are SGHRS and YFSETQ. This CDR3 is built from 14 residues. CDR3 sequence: CASSWTKGAAEAFF. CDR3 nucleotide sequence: TGCGCCAGCAGCTGGACAAAGGGGGCAGCTGAAGCTTTCTTT.

CDR3 sequence (DNA): TGTGCCAGTAGTTTTGCTAGCGGGATAGAGCAGTTCTTC. It yields the protein CASSFASGIEQFF. The chain has TRBV19 and TRBJ2-1; 9 nucleotides line up with TRBD2. V lost 5 bases and J lost 10; bases outside the gene matches: 6. CDR1 and CDR2 from the germline V gene are LNHDA and SQIVND (reference sequence). The CDR3 has 13 amino acids.

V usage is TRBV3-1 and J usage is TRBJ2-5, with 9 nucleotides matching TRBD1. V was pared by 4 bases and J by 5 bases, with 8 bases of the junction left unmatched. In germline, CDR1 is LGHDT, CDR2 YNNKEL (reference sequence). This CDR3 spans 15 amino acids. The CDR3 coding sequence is TGTGCCAGCAGCCCGGGGACAGGGAGAAGGGAGACCCAGTACTTC. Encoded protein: CASSPGTGRRETQYF.

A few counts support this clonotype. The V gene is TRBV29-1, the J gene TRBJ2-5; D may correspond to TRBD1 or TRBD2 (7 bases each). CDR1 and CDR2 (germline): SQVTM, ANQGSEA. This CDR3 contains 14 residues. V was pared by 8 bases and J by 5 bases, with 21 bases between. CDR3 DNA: TGCAGCTTGACAGGGAGGGGTAGTGTGGAGACCCAGTACTTC. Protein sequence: CSLTGRGSVETQYF.

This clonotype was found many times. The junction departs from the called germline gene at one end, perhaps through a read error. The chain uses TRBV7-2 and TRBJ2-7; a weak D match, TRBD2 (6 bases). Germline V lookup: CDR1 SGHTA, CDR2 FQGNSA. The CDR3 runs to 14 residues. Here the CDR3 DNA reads TGTGCCAGCAGGTTAGACGGGAGCTCCTACGAGCAGTACTTC. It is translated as CASRLDGSSYEQYF.

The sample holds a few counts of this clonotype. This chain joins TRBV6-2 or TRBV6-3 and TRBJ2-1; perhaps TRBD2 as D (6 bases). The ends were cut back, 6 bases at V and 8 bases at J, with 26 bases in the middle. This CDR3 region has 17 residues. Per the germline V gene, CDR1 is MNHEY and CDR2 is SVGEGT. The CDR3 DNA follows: TGTGCCAGCAGCTCGGGACTGCCGGGACTCCCCGGCGATGAGCAGTTCTTC. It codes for CASSSGLPGLPGDEQFF.

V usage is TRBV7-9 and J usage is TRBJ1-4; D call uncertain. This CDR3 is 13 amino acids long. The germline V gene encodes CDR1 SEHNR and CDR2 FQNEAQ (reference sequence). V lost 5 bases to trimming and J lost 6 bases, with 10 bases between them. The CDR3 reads CASSPTRDEKLFF. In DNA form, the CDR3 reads TGTGCCAGCAGCCCGACCCGGGATGAAAAACTGTTTTTT. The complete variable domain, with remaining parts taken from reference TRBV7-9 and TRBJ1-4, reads DTGVSQNPRHKITKRGQNVTFRCDPISEHNRLYWYRQTLGQGPEFLTYFQNEAQLEKSRLLSDRFSAERPKGSFSTLEIQRTEQGDSAMYLCASSPTRDEKLFFGSGTQLSVL.

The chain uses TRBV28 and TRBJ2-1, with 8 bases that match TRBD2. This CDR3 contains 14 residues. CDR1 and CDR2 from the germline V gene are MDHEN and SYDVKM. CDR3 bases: TGTGCAAGCGGGAGCCCGAGCTCCTACAATGAGCAGTTCTTC. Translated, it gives CASGSPSSYNEQFF.

CDR3 nucleotide sequence: TGTGCCAGCAGCCTTCGACTAGGGGTAATCCACGAGCAGTACTTC. Translation: CASSLRLGVIHEQYF. This chain uses TRBV27 with TRBJ2-7; D is perhaps TRBD2 (6 bases). The CDR3 is made up of 15 amino acids. V lost 6 bases, J lost 5 bases, and 20 bases lay in between. CDR1 MNHEY and CDR2 SMNVEV come from the germline V gene (reference sequence).

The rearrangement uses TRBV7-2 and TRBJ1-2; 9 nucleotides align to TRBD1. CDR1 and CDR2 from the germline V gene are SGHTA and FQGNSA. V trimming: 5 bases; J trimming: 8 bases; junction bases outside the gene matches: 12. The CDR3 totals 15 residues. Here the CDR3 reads CASSPRTGDPGGYTF. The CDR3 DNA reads TGTGCCAGCAGCCCTAGGACAGGGGATCCAGGCGGCTACACCTTC.

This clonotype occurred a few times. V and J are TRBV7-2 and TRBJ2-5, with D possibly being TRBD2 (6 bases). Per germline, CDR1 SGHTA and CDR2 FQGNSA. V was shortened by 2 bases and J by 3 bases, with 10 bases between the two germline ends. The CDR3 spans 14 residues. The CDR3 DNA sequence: TGTGCCAGCAGCTTAATCGGCGGGAAAGAGACCCAGTACTTC. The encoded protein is CASSLIGGKETQYF.

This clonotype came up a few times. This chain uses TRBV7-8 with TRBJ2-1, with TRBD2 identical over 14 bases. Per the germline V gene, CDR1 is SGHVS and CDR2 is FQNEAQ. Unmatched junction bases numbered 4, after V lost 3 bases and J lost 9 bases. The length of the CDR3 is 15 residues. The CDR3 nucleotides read TGTGCCAGCAGCTTTGGGACTAGCGGGAGTGGTGAGCAGTTCTTC. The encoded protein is CASSFGTSGSGEQFF.

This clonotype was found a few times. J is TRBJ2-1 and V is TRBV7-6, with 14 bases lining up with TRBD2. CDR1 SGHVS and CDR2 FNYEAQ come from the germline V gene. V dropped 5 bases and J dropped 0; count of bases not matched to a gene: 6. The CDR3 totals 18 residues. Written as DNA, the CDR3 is TGTGCCAGCAGCCCGGGACTAGCGGGAGATCCCTCCTACAATGAGCAGTTCTTC. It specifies CASSPGLAGDPSYNEQFF.

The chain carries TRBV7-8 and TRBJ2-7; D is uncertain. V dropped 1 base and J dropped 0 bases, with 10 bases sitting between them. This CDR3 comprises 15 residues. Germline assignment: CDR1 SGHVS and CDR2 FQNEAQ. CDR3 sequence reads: CASSLEARSSYEQYF. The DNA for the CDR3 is TGTGCCAGCAGCTTAGAAGCTAGGAGCTCCTACGAGCAGTACTTC.

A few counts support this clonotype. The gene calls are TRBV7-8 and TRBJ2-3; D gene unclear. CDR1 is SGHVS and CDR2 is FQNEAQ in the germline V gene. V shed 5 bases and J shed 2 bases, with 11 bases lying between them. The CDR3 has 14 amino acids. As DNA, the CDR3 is TGTGCCAGCAGCCATCCCCTAATCACAGATACGCAGTATTTT. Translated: CASSHPLITDTQYF.

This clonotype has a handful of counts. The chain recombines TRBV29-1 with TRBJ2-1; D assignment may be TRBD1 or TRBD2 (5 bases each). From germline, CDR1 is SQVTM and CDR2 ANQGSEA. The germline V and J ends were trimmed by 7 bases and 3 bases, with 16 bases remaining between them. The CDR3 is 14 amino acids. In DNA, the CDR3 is TGCAGCGCTTCCCCGGGACGTCACTACAATGAGCAGTTCTTC. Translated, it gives CSASPGRHYNEQFF.